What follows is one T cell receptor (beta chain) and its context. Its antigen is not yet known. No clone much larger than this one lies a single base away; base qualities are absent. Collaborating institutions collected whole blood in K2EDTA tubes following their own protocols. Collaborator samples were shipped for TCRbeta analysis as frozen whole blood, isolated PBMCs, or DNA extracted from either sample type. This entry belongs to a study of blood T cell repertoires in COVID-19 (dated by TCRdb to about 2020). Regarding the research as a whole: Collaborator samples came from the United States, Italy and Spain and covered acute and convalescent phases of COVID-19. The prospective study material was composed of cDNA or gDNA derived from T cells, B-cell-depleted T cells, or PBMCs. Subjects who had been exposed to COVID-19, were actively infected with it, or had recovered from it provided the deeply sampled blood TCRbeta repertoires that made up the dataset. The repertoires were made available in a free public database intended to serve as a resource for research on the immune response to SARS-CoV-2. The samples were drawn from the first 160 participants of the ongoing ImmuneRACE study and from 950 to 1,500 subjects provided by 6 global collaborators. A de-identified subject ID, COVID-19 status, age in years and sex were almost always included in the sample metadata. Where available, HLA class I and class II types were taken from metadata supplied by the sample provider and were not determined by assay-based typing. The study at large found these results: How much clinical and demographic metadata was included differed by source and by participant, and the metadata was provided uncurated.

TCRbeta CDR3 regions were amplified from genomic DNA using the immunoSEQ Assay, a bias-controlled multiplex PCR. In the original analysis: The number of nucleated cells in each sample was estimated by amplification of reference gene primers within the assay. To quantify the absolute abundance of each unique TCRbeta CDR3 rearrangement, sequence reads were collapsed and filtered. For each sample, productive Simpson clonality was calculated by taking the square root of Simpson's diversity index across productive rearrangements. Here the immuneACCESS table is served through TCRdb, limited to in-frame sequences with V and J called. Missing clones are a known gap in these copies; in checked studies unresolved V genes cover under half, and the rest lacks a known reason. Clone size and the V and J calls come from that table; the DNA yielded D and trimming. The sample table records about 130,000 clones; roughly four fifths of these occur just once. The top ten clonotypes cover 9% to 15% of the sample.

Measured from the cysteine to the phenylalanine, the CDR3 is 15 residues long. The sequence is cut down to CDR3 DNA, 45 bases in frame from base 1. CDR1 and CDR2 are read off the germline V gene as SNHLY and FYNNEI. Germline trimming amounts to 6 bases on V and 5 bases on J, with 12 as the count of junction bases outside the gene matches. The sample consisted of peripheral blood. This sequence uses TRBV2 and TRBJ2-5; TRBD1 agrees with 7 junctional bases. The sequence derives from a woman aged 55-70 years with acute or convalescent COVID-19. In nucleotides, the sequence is TGTGCCAGCAGGGCTGAACAGGGGCCGCGGGAGACCCAGTACTTC. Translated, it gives CASRAEQGPRETQYF.